The clone carrying this T cell receptor beta chain was recorded only once. Antigen unknown. This entry is derived from a study of OX40 agonist ivuxolimab in advanced cancers. For the study at large: Two cutaneous melanoma patients and one hepatocellular carcinoma patient, three in all, had partial responses.

The CDR3 sequence is 14 residues long. V was clipped by 4 bases and J by 5 bases; unmatched bases: 7. Per germline, CDR1 ENHRY and CDR2 SYGVKD. Measured with immunoSEQ multiplex PCR; TCRdb has only the in-frame clones, and not every one. The sample yields fewer than 75,000 clones, approximately 91% seen once. Study-wide results and caveats: Average numbers of expanded clones were greater in CD8+ T cells than in CD4+. Also showing low normalized T-cell clonal expansion were some of the nonresponders. At doses 0.1 to 3.0 mg/kg, CD4+ and CD8+ clones expanded.

The chain joins TRBV10-3 to TRBJ1-2; the match to TRBD1 covers 7 bases. The source material was CD4+ or CD8+ T cells sorted from blood, sampled in a trial of the OX40 agonist ivuxolimab. The receptor's source is an adult with an advanced solid tumor such as melanoma, head and neck, liver or kidney cancer. The DNA of the CDR3 is TGTGCCATCAGTGGGGACAGCAGCGAGTATGGCTACACCTTC. This sequence encodes CAISGDSSEYGYTF.